These 14 T cell receptor beta chains came from one sample sequenced in a study of T cells in Graves' hyperthyroidism and ophthalmopathy. TCR beta CDR3 regions were amplified from RNA. With the HTBI primer set, the TCR CDR3 went through a first round of RT-PCR. Via MiXCR, TCRdb re-called the multiplex PCR reads, giving one row per CDR3 protein. The sample records 500,000 to 650,000 distinct CDR3 sequences, around 15% being singletons. The sequencing input was blood. The receptors were sampled from a middle-aged woman with Graves' hyperthyroidism.

There are many counts of this clonotype. This rearrangement joins TRBV28 to TRBJ2-3, with D maybe TRBD2 (7 bases). V lost 6 bases, J lost 8 bases, and 21 bases lay in between. Germline CDR1 reads MDHEN; CDR2 reads SYDVKM. This CDR3 has 15 amino acids. CDR3 nucleotides: TGTGCCAGCAGGCCCGGAGGGGGGGCGCACGTTACGCAGTATTTT. Its protein is CASRPGGGAHVTQYF.

This clonotype was seen a handful of times. The J gene is TRBJ2-1, the V gene TRBV5-1; tentatively, D is TRBD1 (5 bases). V lost 5 bases, J lost 6 bases, and 9 bases lay in between. The CDR3 runs to 12 residues. The germline V gene encodes CDR1 SGHRS and CDR2 YFSETQ. The CDR3 reads CASSEQGNEQFF. CDR3 DNA sequence: TGCGCCAGCAGTGAGCAGGGCAATGAGCAGTTCTTC.

Of note for this clonotype: A much larger clone lies one base from this, so it may be a read error. CDR3 loop: CAGSPQLRGSNTEAFF. CDR3 DNA: TGCGCCGGCAGCCCCCAGTTGCGCGGATCGAACACTGAAGCTTTCTTT. The rearrangement uses TRBV5-1 and TRBJ1-1; D uncertain. The CDR3 is 16 amino acids. Germline CDR1 and CDR2: SGHRS and YFSETQ.

The chain carries TRBV28 and TRBJ2-7, with 7 bases identical to TRBD1. CDR3 length equals 14 residues. The germline gives CDR1 MDHEN, CDR2 SYDVKM. V lost 6 bases and J lost 3; bases outside the gene matches: 8. CDR3 region: CASSLGQKIYEQYF. The CDR3, as DNA: TGTGCCAGCAGCTTGGGACAGAAAATCTACGAGCAGTACTTC.

This clonotype was recorded at least ten times. The chain couples TRBV12-3 or TRBV12-4 to TRBJ2-3, with unresolved D. Trimming pared 7 bases from V and 1 base from J, leaving 21 bases between. The CDR3 consists of 17 residues. The CDR3 DNA sequence: TGTGCCAGCACCTCTGGGGTGGCCGTTTGGGGCACAGATACGCAGTATTTT. Protein product: CASTSGVAVWGTDTQYF.

This clonotype came up many times. The chain couples TRBV3-1 to TRBJ2-7, with 10 bases fitting TRBD2. Germline CDR1 is LGHDT and CDR2 is YNNKEL (reference sequence). The ends lost 0 bases at V and 4 bases at J; junction bases unmatched: 6. CDR3 length: 16 amino acids. The DNA of the CDR3 is TGTGCCAGCAGCCAAGATCTCACTAGCGGGACTTACGAGCAGTACTTC. This translates into CASSQDLTSGTYEQYF.

This clonotype has ten or more counts. CDR3: CASSPTKGSTDTQYF. The DNA for the CDR3 is TGTGCCAGCAGCCCCACCAAGGGGAGCACAGATACGCAGTATTTT. The J gene is TRBJ2-3, the V gene TRBV3-1; weak D call: TRBD1 (5 bases). Per the germline V gene, CDR1 is LGHDT and CDR2 is YNNKEL (reference sequence). This CDR3 is built from 15 residues. Trimming took off 4 bases at V and 0 bases at J, with 11 bases between the two ends.

This clonotype was detected many times. The chain links TRBV7-2 to TRBJ2-3; the D is unclear. Trimming shortened V by 1 base and J by 4 bases, and 9 bases separated the two germline ends. The CDR3 sequence is 14 residues long. Per germline, CDR1 SGHTA and CDR2 FQGNSA. CDR3 sequence reads: CASSLGPPPDTQYF. The DNA of the CDR3 is TGTGCCAGCAGCTTAGGGCCACCCCCAGATACGCAGTATTTT.

This clonotype was counted only a few times. The V gene is TRBV7-2, the J gene TRBJ2-7; D not resolved. The V gene lost 5 bases and the J gene lost 2 bases, with 13 bases spanning the gap. This CDR3 spans 14 amino acids. Looked up from germline, CDR1 is SGHTA and CDR2 is FQGNSA. CDR3 sequence reads: CASSRRSVPYEQYF. The CDR3 region has the DNA TGTGCCAGCAGCCGCCGGAGCGTACCCTACGAGCAGTACTTC.

In its sample, this clonotype was seen a few times. The rearrangement joins TRBV4-1 to TRBJ1-2; 8 positions match TRBD1. The CDR3 length is 15 residues. J was trimmed by 3 bases and V by 4 bases; bases with no gene match: 7. CDR1 and CDR2 (germline): MGHRA, YSYEKL. CDR3 in amino acids: CASSPRTGKDYGYTF. The CDR3 region has the DNA TGCGCCAGCAGCCCCCGGACAGGGAAAGACTATGGCTACACCTTC.

There are a few counts of this clonotype. The CDR3 nucleotides are TGCAGTGCTAGAGACGGATTTAGCAATCAGCCCCAGCATTTT. It specifies CSARDGFSNQPQHF. This chain connects TRBV20-1 to TRBJ1-5; D is undetermined. The CDR3 runs 14 residues. The V and J ends lost 0 bases and 0 bases respectively, with 6 bases between them. Germline V gene data show CDR1 as DFQATT and CDR2 as SNEGSKA (reference sequence).

The CDR3 DNA reads TGTGCCAGCAGAAGGACAGACCCGGGTGAGCAGTTCTTC. Its translation: CASRRTDPGEQFF. The chain employs TRBV27 and TRBJ2-1; possibly TRBD1 for D (6 bases). Deletions cut 6 bases from V and 9 bases from J, with 15 bases between. This CDR3 comprises 13 residues. The germline CDR1 and CDR2 sequences are MNHEY and SMNVEV (reference sequence).

This clonotype was picked up many times. The chain employs TRBV10-3 and TRBJ2-1; D not certain. Trimming removed 4 bases at V and 7 bases at J, with 5 bases between. Looked up from germline, CDR1 is ENHRY and CDR2 is SYGVKD. This CDR3 is 11 amino acids long. The CDR3 DNA reads TGTGCCATCAGTGGCAGGAATGAGCAGTTCTTC. Its protein product is CAISGRNEQFF.

This clonotype occurred many times. The chain couples TRBV27 to TRBJ2-1; 14 bases fit TRBD2. The CDR3 contains 16 residues. Germline-derived CDR1 and CDR2 are MNHEY and SMNVEV (reference sequence). J gave up 7 bases and V 8 bases, and 10 bases lay outside the gene matches. This CDR3 is CASQPPGLAGVNEQFF. The CDR3 coding sequence is TGTGCCAGCCAACCTCCGGGACTAGCGGGAGTTAATGAGCAGTTCTTC.